The 27 T cell receptor beta chains below all came from one sample that was sequenced in a study of T cell repertoires in cytomegalovirus infection. A single record per CDR3 protein comes from TCRdb applying MiXCR to the reads. Of hundreds of thousands of distinct CDR3 sequences listed, roughly 43% were seen once; the top ten hold around 45%. Antigen specificity for these receptors is unknown. The specimen was cultured PBMCs, collected from culture after CMV antigen stimulation. All receptors come from a human donor in good health (CMV status not recorded). Some clones in this sample may be carry-over from other donors' samples.

The chain is built from TRBV7-2 and TRBJ2-5, with 9 bases fitting TRBD1. Germline CDR1 reads SGHTA; CDR2 reads FQGNSA. The CDR3 is 15 residues long. Trimming at V came to 4 bases and at J to 4 bases, leaving 7 bases not matched to a gene. The CDR3 loop reads CASSSYDRGTETQYF. CDR3 bases: TGTGCCAGCAGCTCCTACGACAGGGGGACAGAGACCCAGTACTTC.

This clonotype appeared a few times. The rearrangement links TRBV12-3 or TRBV12-4 to TRBJ2-2; D unresolved. CDR3 size: 12 residues. V was pared by 8 bases and J by 7 bases, with 11 bases between. The CDR3 region has the DNA TGTGCCAGCCGATACTCACACGGGGAGCTGTTTTTT. Its protein is CASRYSHGELFF.

V is TRBV4-3 and J is TRBJ2-5, with D possibly called TRBD1 or TRBD2 (5 bases each). The CDR3 runs to 16 residues. Germline-derived CDR1 and CDR2 are LGHNA and YSLEER. V lost 3 bases and J lost 2, with 16 bases in between. CDR3 coding DNA: TGCGCCAGCAGCCAGAACGCAGGGAGTCGGCAAGAGACCCAGTACTTC. Its protein is CASSQNAGSRQETQYF.

CDR3 sequence (DNA): TGCGCCAGCAGCTCTGGACAGGCGACCTATGGCTACACCTTC. It codes for CASSSGQATYGYTF. The chain employs TRBV5-1 and TRBJ1-2; 7 bases fit TRBD1. This CDR3 region has 14 residues. Germline V gene data show CDR1 as SGHRS and CDR2 as YFSETQ. The junction had 6 bases not matched to a gene; V was cut back by 3 bases and J by 4 bases.

The chain joins TRBV4-3 to TRBJ2-1, with a tentative D call TRBD2 (6 bases). The length of the CDR3 is 17 residues. Germline loops: CDR1 LGHNA, CDR2 YSLEER. Trimming left V 2 bases short and J 4 bases short, with 18 bases between. This CDR3 is CASSQSLGTQNYNEQFF. CDR3 DNA sequence: TGCGCCAGCAGCCAATCCCTTGGGACTCAAAATTACAATGAGCAGTTCTTC.

The table lists this clonotype with a few counts. This chain connects TRBV7-2 to TRBJ2-5, with TRBD1 as a possible D gene (6 bases). V dropped 3 bases and J dropped 4 bases, with 9 bases sitting between them. This CDR3 comprises 13 residues. The germline V gene encodes CDR1 SGHTA and CDR2 FQGNSA. Here the CDR3 reads CASSFYRVETQYF. Written as DNA, the CDR3 is TGTGCCAGCAGCTTTTACAGGGTAGAGACCCAGTACTTC. The full variable domain, in which reference TRBV7-2 and TRBJ2-5 provide the parts outside the CDR3, is GAGVSQSPSNKVTEKGKDVELRCDPISGHTALYWYRQSLGQGLEFLIYFQGNSAPDKSGLPSDRFSAERTGGSVSTLTIQRTQQEDSAVYLCASSFYRVETQYFGPGTRLLVL.

This clonotype has a handful of counts. The chain joins TRBV7-9 to TRBJ2-7; tentatively, D is TRBD1 (6 bases). The CDR3 has 13 residues. Germline assignment: CDR1 SEHNR and CDR2 FQNEAQ (reference sequence). Trimming shortened V by 0 bases and J by 5 bases, and 8 bases separated the two germline ends. This CDR3 is CASSLAGANEQYF. Here the CDR3 DNA reads TGTGCCAGCAGCTTAGCGGGGGCCAACGAGCAGTACTTC.

This rearrangement joins TRBV6-6 to TRBJ2-1; D might be TRBD1 (6 bases). Trimming took off 2 bases at V and 6 bases at J, with 14 bases between the two ends. Germline-derived CDR1 and CDR2 are MNHNY and SVGAGI (reference sequence). The CDR3 runs to 15 residues. The chain's CDR3 is CASSYGGGVGNEQFF. CDR3 sequence (DNA): TGTGCCAGCAGTTACGGGGGCGGAGTGGGCAATGAGCAGTTCTTC.

The chain uses TRBV28 and TRBJ1-5; D remains ambiguous. This CDR3 is 16 amino acids long. Germline V lookup: CDR1 MDHEN, CDR2 SYDVKM. With 3 bases removed from V and 0 bases from J, the gap between germline ends came to 12 bases. The CDR3 loop is CASSFGRAYSNQPQHF. The CDR3, as DNA: TGTGCCAGCAGTTTTGGACGGGCTTATAGCAATCAGCCCCAGCATTTT.

This chain's CDR3 is CARGTAGGRFTYEQYF. The CDR3 region has the DNA TGTGCCCGGGGCACGGCGGGGGGCCGTTTCACCTACGAGCAGTACTTC. The chain recombines TRBV15 with TRBJ2-7, with 8 bases aligning to TRBD2. V lost 11 bases to trimming and J lost 2 bases; unmatched junction nucleotides: 17. Germline-derived CDR1 and CDR2 are LNHNV and YYDKDF (reference sequence). The CDR3 runs 16 residues.

This clonotype was picked up a small number of times. The genes are TRBV7-2 and TRBJ2-7; 15 bases are shared with TRBD2. V lost 5 bases, J lost 7 bases, and 12 bases stayed unmatched. The CDR3 is made up of 17 amino acids. The germline V gene has CDR1 SGHTA and CDR2 FQGNSA. CDR3 amino acids: CASSPRTSGGAEEEQYF. The CDR3 DNA reads TGTGCCAGCAGCCCGAGGACTAGCGGGGGGGCGGAGGAAGAGCAGTACTTC.

The rearrangement links TRBV7-6 to TRBJ2-5, with 7 bases matching TRBD1. The CDR3 covers 14 residues. Germline loops: CDR1 SGHVS, CDR2 FNYEAQ. Germline trimming cut 8 bases from V and 4 bases from J; bases unmatched to any gene: 10. This CDR3 reads CASGNRGFGETQYF. In DNA, the CDR3 is TGTGCCAGCGGCAACAGGGGATTTGGAGAGACCCAGTACTTC.

The V call is TRBV19, the J call TRBJ1-1; possibly TRBD1 for D (6 bases). In germline, CDR1 is LNHDA, CDR2 SQIVND (reference sequence). V gave up 2 bases and J gave up 0 bases, with 13 bases separating them. The CDR3 totals 16 residues. In nucleotides, the CDR3 is TGTGCCAGTAGTATATTCGGCAGGACAGTGAACACTGAAGCTTTCTTT. Translated, it gives CASSIFGRTVNTEAFF. The full variable domain, with the rest looked up from reference TRBV19 and TRBJ1-1, is DGGITQSPKYLFRKEGQNVTLSCEQNLNHDAMYWYRQDPGQGLRLIYYSQIVNDFQKGDIAEGYSVSREKKESFPLTVTSAQKNPTAFYLCASSIFGRTVNTEAFFGQGTRLTVV.

J is TRBJ1-1 and V is TRBV10-3; D remains ambiguous. The length of the CDR3 is 13 residues. CDR1 is ENHRY, CDR2 SYGVKD, per germline. The V and J ends lost 2 bases and 6 bases respectively, with 10 bases between them. CDR3 loop: CAISEGENPEAFF. The CDR3 bases are TGTGCCATCAGTGAGGGGGAGAATCCTGAAGCTTTCTTT.

This clonotype was counted only a few times. V is TRBV12-3 or TRBV12-4 and J is TRBJ2-3; tentative D call: TRBD2 (7 bases). V shed 5 bases and J shed 3 bases, with 9 bases lying between them. The CDR3 extends over 13 amino acids. CDR3 nucleotide sequence: TGTGCCAGCAGTGCGGGGGCAACAGATACGCAGTATTTT. Translation: CASSAGATDTQYF.

This clonotype has just a few counts. The chain couples TRBV12-3 or TRBV12-4 to TRBJ2-5; D is uncertain. The ends were cut back, 0 bases at V and 5 bases at J, with 19 bases in the middle. The CDR3 length is 17 residues. CDR3 in amino acids: CASSLARQIYLDETQYF. The CDR3 DNA reads as TGTGCCAGCAGTTTAGCGCGGCAGATTTACCTGGACGAGACCCAGTACTTC.

V and J are TRBV15 and TRBJ2-5; the match to TRBD1 covers 7 bases. CDR3 size: 13 residues. CDR1 and CDR2 (germline): LNHNV, YYDKDF (reference sequence). V gave up 8 bases and J gave up 5 bases; unmatched junction bases: 8. CDR3 loop: CATAADRFETQYF. CDR3 coding DNA: TGTGCCACCGCCGCGGACAGGTTTGAGACCCAGTACTTC.

The chain combines TRBV20-1 with TRBJ2-2; D remains unclear. There are 15 residues in the CDR3. Germline V gene lookup returns CDR1 DFQATT and CDR2 SNEGSKA (reference sequence). V lost 5 bases to trimming and J lost 2 bases, with 15 bases between them. The CDR3 nucleotides read TGCAGTGCTGGAAGAGAACTAAAAAACACCGGGGAGCTGTTTTTT. This sequence encodes CSAGRELKNTGELFF.

This chain joins TRBV7-9 and TRBJ2-1; TRBD2 agrees at 10 bases. The germline CDR1 and CDR2 sequences are SEHNR and FQNEAQ (reference sequence). The CDR3 is made up of 14 amino acids. The V and J ends lost 6 bases and 12 bases, in that order; junction bases with no gene match: 11. This CDR3 is CASSLASGGGGQFF. The DNA for the CDR3 is TGTGCCAGCAGTCTAGCTAGCGGGGGAGGTGGGCAGTTCTTC.

In its sample, this clonotype was seen many times. The chain has TRBV6-2 or TRBV6-3 and TRBJ1-2; TRBD1 might be the D (5 bases). From germline, CDR1 is MNHEY and CDR2 SVGEGT. V lost 6 bases, J lost 4 bases, and 9 bases lay in between. CDR3 length equals 12 residues. The CDR3, as DNA: TGTGCCAGCAGCCCTGACAGCTATGGCTACACCTTC. The encoded protein is CASSPDSYGYTF.

The rearrangement joins TRBV11-1 to TRBJ1-1; D is possibly TRBD1 (5 bases). This CDR3 contains 13 residues. Between the trimmed V and J ends, which lost 5 bases and 10 bases, there was a span of 17 bases. The germline gives CDR1 SGHAT, CDR2 FQDESV (reference sequence). The CDR3 DNA reads TGTGCCAGCAGCCCGGGACCGACGAGCGTAGCTTTCTTT. Encoded protein: CASSPGPTSVAFF.

This clonotype has just a few counts. The chain has TRBV6-2 or TRBV6-3 and TRBJ1-1, with unresolved D. V shed 2 bases and J shed 3 bases, with 7 bases lying between them. CDR1 and CDR2 from the germline V gene are MNHEY and SVGEGT. This CDR3 is built from 13 residues. The CDR3 protein is CASSYEVHTEAFF. The CDR3 DNA sequence: TGTGCCAGCAGTTACGAAGTCCACACTGAAGCTTTCTTT.

The rearrangement uses TRBV20-1 and TRBJ1-1; D not resolved. V dropped 0 bases and J dropped 4 bases, with 9 bases sitting between them. CDR1 is DFQATT, CDR2 SNEGSKA, per germline (reference sequence). The CDR3 contains 13 residues. As DNA, the CDR3 is TGCAGTGCTAGAGATTGGGCGGCCACTGAAGCTTTCTTT. Its protein product is CSARDWAATEAFF.

V gene TRBV20-1 combines with J gene TRBJ2-1; TRBD2 matches at 9 bases. The CDR3 contains 19 residues. The ends lost 3 bases at V and 0 bases at J; junction bases unmatched: 15. Germline-derived CDR1 and CDR2 are DFQATT and SNEGSKA (reference sequence). The CDR3 reads CSASGRGLADLSSYNEQFF. The CDR3 nucleotides are TGCAGTGCTAGCGGTAGGGGACTAGCAGACCTAAGCTCCTACAATGAGCAGTTCTTC.

This clonotype came up a few times. This chain links TRBV6-1 with TRBJ2-3; D may be TRBD2 (6 bases). The CDR3 is 13 residues long. Trimming stripped 6 bases from V and 7 bases from J, with 14 bases between. Germline V CDR1 and CDR2: MNHNS, SASEGT. This CDR3 is CASRVAGTYTQYF. The CDR3 DNA reads as TGTGCCAGCAGGGTGGCGGGAACATATACGCAGTATTTT.

This chain uses TRBV7-6 with TRBJ1-4; D is possibly TRBD1 (6 bases). This CDR3 has 16 amino acids. Germline lookup yields CDR1 SGHVS and CDR2 FNYEAQ. Between the trimmed V and J ends, which lost 5 bases and 6 bases, there was a span of 19 bases. CDR3 DNA sequence: TGTGCCAGCAGCCCCGGGGAGGAAGGGGGTTATGAAAAACTGTTTTTT. It encodes CASSPGEEGGYEKLFF.

J is TRBJ2-3 and V is TRBV10-3; 8 nucleotides match TRBD2. CDR1 is ENHRY and CDR2 is SYGVKD in the germline V gene. Germline trimming cut 8 bases from V and 4 bases from J; bases unmatched to any gene: 8. The CDR3 totals 14 residues. DNA of the CDR3: TGTGCCATCGGGAGCGGGAGAGCCCCAGATACGCAGTATTTT. It codes for CAIGSGRAPDTQYF.